The sequence of this T cell receptor (beta chain) was determined in a study of T cell responses to AZD1222 COVID-19 vaccine. Worth noting for this clone: The antigen remains unidentified.

The method was immunoSEQ multiplex PCR; TCRdb's version includes in-frame clones alone and lacks a portion of them. Found here are 95,000 to 150,000 clones, about 93% of them singletons; the top ten hold 4% to 6%. Study-wide points: Among spike-specific TCRs, nearly half reportedly target unmutated variant regions. Spike-spanning, vaccine-associated CD4 TCRs were dominant at 160-218 and 743-854. The study found Spike-specific TCR breadth and depth rose after two AZD1222 doses. Baseline testing showed seropositivity in only a handful of AZD1222 recipients.

Per germline, CDR1 MDHEN and CDR2 SYDVKM. This CDR3 is 13 amino acids long. The V end lost 5 bases, the J end lost 9 bases, and 14 bases lay between the germline ends. The rearrangement links TRBV28 to TRBJ1-5; D gene unclear. The TCR was taken from an adult who received the AZD1222 COVID-19 vaccine. Sequences were derived from peripheral blood, sampled 28 days after the second AZD1222 dose. Written as DNA, the CDR3 is TGTGCCAGCAGTGGCAGAGTACGGGGGCCCCAGCATTTT. This gives the protein CASSGRVRGPQHF.